Listed here are 3 T cell receptor beta chains from one sample, sequenced in a study of response to subunit inactivated influenza vaccine. Each CDR3 protein is one row after TCRdb ran MiXCR on the RT-PCR reads. The table lists hundreds of thousands of distinct CDR3 sequences, about 25% of them singletons. Material: CD4+ T cells sorted from PBMCs, obtained approximately 5 days after vaccination. The source is a man over 45 who received an inactivated influenza vaccine.

The rearrangement links TRBV20-1 to TRBJ2-7, with 9 bases that match TRBD2. This CDR3 region has 14 residues. CDR1 DFQATT and CDR2 SNEGSKA come from the germline V gene (reference sequence). Losses at the gene ends were 2 bases for V and 6 bases for J; bases not matched to a gene: 8. DNA of the CDR3: TGCAGTGCTAGACCCCTTAGCGGGAGAACCGAGCAGTACTTC. Amino acid sequence: CSARPLSGRTEQYF.

This chain connects TRBV7-9 to TRBJ2-7; tentatively, D is TRBD1 (6 bases). The CDR3 covers 14 residues. Looked up from germline, CDR1 is SEHNR and CDR2 is FQNEAQ (reference sequence). Trimming removed 6 bases at V and 2 bases at J, with 14 bases between. CDR3 in amino acids: CASSLSDRPYEQYF. Here the CDR3 DNA reads TGTGCCAGCAGTCTCTCGGACAGACCCTACGAGCAGTACTTC.

This CDR3 is CASGPGRDQETQYF. CDR3 nucleotide sequence: TGTGCTAGCGGACCCGGACGGGACCAAGAGACCCAGTACTTC. The chain couples TRBV7-7 to TRBJ2-5; perhaps TRBD2 as D (6 bases). The CDR3 has 14 residues. Germline V gives CDR1 SSHAT, CDR2 FNYEAQ (reference sequence).